The next 27 T cell receptor beta chains were all read from a single sample in a study of cytomegalovirus exposure and HLA in healthy donors. 60 Vbeta and 13 Jbeta primers were used in PCR. Generated by immunoSEQ multiplex PCR, the TCRdb table keeps only in-frame clones and is missing some. The sample's table shows 65,000 to 85,000 clones. Sequencing was done on a sample of PBMCs. Every receptor here comes from a female donor in good health and CMV-seropositive.

The CDR3 region has the DNA TGTGCCAGCAGGGGGACAGGGGTGATCTACGAGCAGTACTTC. Protein sequence: CASRGTGVIYEQYF. The chain is built from TRBV27 and TRBJ2-7; the match to TRBD1 covers 10 bases. The ends lost 6 bases at V and 3 bases at J; junction bases unmatched: 5. Germline CDR1 reads MNHEY; CDR2 reads SMNVEV (reference sequence). The CDR3 length is 14 residues.

The chain joins TRBV7-2 to TRBJ2-3; D is possibly TRBD2 (6 bases). From germline, CDR1 is SGHTA and CDR2 FQGNSA. Trimming stripped 5 bases from V and 0 bases from J, with 15 bases between. The CDR3 has 16 residues. The CDR3 loop is CASSLKASGSTDTQYF. In nucleotides, the CDR3 is TGTGCCAGCAGCCTTAAGGCGAGCGGGAGCACAGATACGCAGTATTTT.

The V gene is TRBV7-3, the J gene TRBJ1-1; D perhaps matches TRBD1 (5 bases). V was pared by 5 bases and J by 4 bases, with 11 bases between. Germline CDR1 reads SGHTA; CDR2 reads FQGTGA. The CDR3 sequence is 13 residues long. The CDR3 sequence: CASSATQGTEAFF. The CDR3 nucleotides read TGTGCCAGCAGCGCAACCCAGGGCACTGAAGCTTTCTTT.

In regard to this clone: At the DNA level, this CDR3 is encoded by other sequences in the same sample as well. This chain connects TRBV19 to TRBJ1-1, with D perhaps TRBD1 (5 bases). V was cut by 6 bases and J by 2 bases, with 7 bases left in between. The CDR3 covers 12 residues. Germline CDR1 LNHDA, CDR2 SQIVND (reference sequence). CDR3 protein: CASRDSNTEAFF. CDR3 in DNA: TGTGCCAGTAGAGACAGTAACACTGAAGCTTTCTTT.

The rearrangement joins TRBV6-6 to TRBJ2-1; tentatively, D is TRBD1 (6 bases). Germline loops: CDR1 MNHNY, CDR2 SVGAGI (reference sequence). Trimming removed 5 bases at V and 7 bases at J, with 12 bases between. The CDR3 loop spans 13 amino acids. CDR3 sequence reads: CASSLTTGNEQFF. The CDR3 DNA is TGTGCCAGCAGTCTCACAACAGGGAATGAGCAGTTCTTC.

The chain joins TRBV10-3 to TRBJ2-7; the match to TRBD1 covers 12 bases. The CDR3 runs to 15 residues. The V gene's germline CDR1 is ENHRY and CDR2 SYGVKD. V was clipped by 5 bases and J by 2 bases; unmatched bases: 4. CDR3 nucleotide sequence: TGTGCCATCAGTCCCGGGACAGGGGGCGCCTACGAGCAGTACTTC. Its translation is CAISPGTGGAYEQYF.

The chain combines TRBV10-3 with TRBJ2-2, with 10 bases identical to TRBD2. The CDR3 is 16 amino acids. Unmatched junction bases numbered 1, after V lost 3 bases and J lost 0 bases. In germline, CDR1 is ENHRY, CDR2 SYGVKD. The CDR3 DNA sequence: TGTGCCATCAGTGACGGGACTAGCGCGAACACCGGGGAGCTGTTTTTT. Encoded protein: CAISDGTSANTGELFF.

This chain links TRBV4-3 with TRBJ2-7; 9 positions match TRBD2. This CDR3 has 17 residues. Per the germline V gene, CDR1 is LGHNA and CDR2 is YSLEER. J lost 6 bases, V lost 2 bases, and 14 bases had no gene match. CDR3 bases: TGCGCCAGCAGCCAAAGGGCCTTAGGGCTAGCGGGGTCCGAGCAGTACTTC. It yields the protein CASSQRALGLAGSEQYF.

The chain links TRBV18 to TRBJ2-3; D may be TRBD1 (5 bases). This CDR3 region has 15 residues. Trimming shortened V by 3 bases and J by 5 bases, and 15 bases separated the two germline ends. From germline, CDR1 is KGHSH and CDR2 LQKENI. CDR3 sequence: CASSPSNAGKDTQYF. DNA of the CDR3: TGTGCCAGCTCACCGTCGAACGCAGGGAAAGATACGCAGTATTTT.

This rearrangement joins TRBV5-1 to TRBJ2-7, with 8 bases identical to TRBD1. V shed 3 bases and J 5 bases; nucleotides not matched to a gene: 7. This CDR3 has 14 amino acids. In germline, CDR1 is SGHRS, CDR2 YFSETQ. CDR3 residues: CASSSGQGYHEQYF. CDR3 nucleotide sequence: TGCGCCAGCAGCTCCGGACAGGGCTACCACGAGCAGTACTTC.

The chain joins TRBV30 to TRBJ2-5; perhaps TRBD1 as D (5 bases). CDR3 size: 11 residues. Germline-derived CDR1 and CDR2 are GTSNPN and SVGIG (reference sequence). V lost 0 bases and J lost 9, with 8 bases in between. The CDR3 reads CAWSVLGPQYF. CDR3 nucleotides: TGTGCCTGGAGTGTTCTGGGGCCCCAGTACTTC.

V is TRBV4-3 and J is TRBJ2-7; D not resolved. The CDR3 is made up of 14 amino acids. The ends were cut back, 3 bases at V and 2 bases at J, with 11 bases in the middle. Germline V gene data show CDR1 as LGHNA and CDR2 as YSLEER. For the CDR3, the DNA is TGCGCCAGCAGCCAGGGTCTGGGCGCCTACGAGCAGTACTTC. Translation: CASSQGLGAYEQYF.

The chain joins TRBV7-9 to TRBJ2-7, with a weak D call TRBD2 (6 bases). V lost 5 bases to trimming and J lost 0 bases, with 17 bases between them. This CDR3 spans 16 amino acids. Germline V lookup: CDR1 SEHNR, CDR2 FQNEAQ (reference sequence). The CDR3 DNA sequence: TGTGCCAGCAGCCAATTCCCGGGACTCCTCTCCTACGAGCAGTACTTC. Protein product: CASSQFPGLLSYEQYF. The full variable domain, completed using reference TRBV7-9 and TRBJ2-7, is DTGVSQNPRHKITKRGQNVTFRCDPISEHNRLYWYRQTLGQGPEFLTYFQNEAQLEKSRLLSDRFSAERPKGSFSTLEIQRTEQGDSAMYLCASSQFPGLLSYEQYFGPGTRLTVT.

The chain carries TRBV27 and TRBJ1-6, with a possible D match to TRBD1 (5 bases). The V and J ends lost 2 bases and 8 bases respectively, with 16 bases between them. The germline V gene encodes CDR1 MNHEY and CDR2 SMNVEV (reference sequence). The CDR3 runs to 16 residues. The CDR3 DNA is TGTGCCAGCAGTTTAATGCGGGGACGGATGGATTCACCCCTCCACTTT. Residues: CASSLMRGRMDSPLHF.

This rearrangement joins TRBV5-4 to TRBJ1-2; 10 bases line up with TRBD1. This CDR3 has 15 amino acids. V lost 4 bases to trimming and J lost 2 bases; unmatched junction nucleotides: 5. Germline V gene lookup returns CDR1 SGHNT and CDR2 YYREEE (reference sequence). The CDR3 protein is CASSEGQGLNYGYTF. The CDR3 nucleotides are TGTGCCAGCAGCGAGGGACAGGGGTTGAACTATGGCTACACCTTC.

The CDR3 loop reads CASSEDRLTAYADEQFF. The DNA of the CDR3 is TGTGCCAGCAGTGAAGATAGGTTGACAGCGTACGCGGATGAGCAGTTCTTC. The genes are TRBV6-1 and TRBJ2-1, with a tentative D call TRBD1 (5 bases). V gave up 1 base and J gave up 8 bases, with 21 bases separating them. Germline CDR1 MNHNS, CDR2 SASEGT. The CDR3 has 17 amino acids.

The rearrangement links TRBV7-3 to TRBJ1-5; tentatively, D is TRBD1 (5 bases). Looked up from germline, CDR1 is SGHTA and CDR2 is FQGTGA. The V end was cut by 4 bases, the J end by 4 bases, with 11 bases between. The CDR3 spans 14 residues. The CDR3 nucleotides read TGTGCCAGCAGCTCGGGGGGAAGTAATCAGCCCCAGCATTTT. As protein: CASSSGGSNQPQHF.

V and J are TRBV30 and TRBJ2-3, with 13 positions matching TRBD2. Unmatched junction bases numbered 7, after V lost 2 bases and J lost 5 bases. The germline V gene encodes CDR1 GTSNPN and CDR2 SVGIG (reference sequence). This CDR3 is 16 amino acids long. The CDR3 nucleotides are TGTGCCTGGAGTCAACTAGCGGGGGGGGCTGGAGATACGCAGTATTTT. Its translation is CAWSQLAGGAGDTQYF.

The chain is built from TRBV28 and TRBJ2-5; 8 bases fit TRBD1. After removal of 6 bases from V and 2 bases from J, the junction contained 5 bases not matched to a gene. CDR1 is MDHEN and CDR2 is SYDVKM in the germline V gene. The CDR3 spans 14 residues. CDR3 in DNA: TGTGCCAGCAGCCCTAGGACAGGGCAAGAGACCCAGTACTTC. Protein product: CASSPRTGQETQYF.

The chain recombines TRBV30 with TRBJ2-6; 7 nucleotides agree with TRBD1. The CDR3 is 15 amino acids. Trimming removed 8 bases from V and 0 bases from J; junction bases left unmatched: 7. Germline CDR1 reads GTSNPN; CDR2 reads SVGIG (reference sequence). The CDR3, as DNA: TGTGCCGGGGATCAGGGGGTCTCTGGGGCCAACGTCCTGACTTTC. This translates into CAGDQGVSGANVLTF.

V is TRBV13 and J is TRBJ1-2; TRBD1 might be the D (5 bases). The CDR3 consists of 15 residues. Germline V gene lookup returns CDR1 PRHDT and CDR2 FYEKMQ (reference sequence). Trimming removed 2 bases at V and 2 bases at J, with 12 bases between. The CDR3 spells CASSLMTVTNYGYTF. The CDR3 DNA is TGTGCCAGCAGCTTAATGACAGTTACCAACTATGGCTACACCTTC.

This chain uses TRBV14 with TRBJ2-7; TRBD2 agrees at 8 bases. CDR3 length: 13 amino acids. J lost 5 bases, V lost 4 bases, and 4 bases had no gene match. The germline gives CDR1 SGHDN, CDR2 FVKESK. CDR3 bases: TGTGCCAGCAGCCTAGCGGGGTTCAACGAGCAGTACTTC. This gives the protein CASSLAGFNEQYF.

The chain links TRBV4-1 to TRBJ1-1; 7 bases are shared with TRBD1. V shed 3 bases, J shed 0 bases, and the junction held 7 bases outside the gene matches. CDR1 and CDR2 (germline): MGHRA, YSYEKL. This CDR3 region has 16 residues. This CDR3 is CASSQFTQGVNTEAFF. Written as DNA, the CDR3 is TGCGCCAGCAGCCAGTTCACCCAGGGGGTGAACACTGAAGCTTTCTTT.

J is TRBJ1-2 and V is TRBV6-5; TRBD1 agrees at 7 bases. Trimming cost V 2 bases and J 5 bases; bases outside gene matches: 5. In germline, CDR1 is MNHEY, CDR2 SVGAGI. The CDR3 has 14 amino acids. CDR3 protein: CASSYNRGVYGYTF. CDR3 nucleotides: TGTGCCAGCAGTTACAACAGGGGTGTTTATGGCTACACCTTC.

The genes are TRBV7-2 and TRBJ1-2, with a weak D call TRBD1 (6 bases). The V end lost 6 bases, the J end lost 2 bases, and 16 bases lay between the germline ends. Germline V CDR1 and CDR2: SGHTA, FQGNSA. The CDR3 consists of 15 residues. The chain's CDR3 is CASSRRGQENYGYTF. The DNA for the CDR3 is TGTGCCAGCAGTCGAAGGGGACAAGAAAACTATGGCTACACCTTC. Drawing the rest from reference TRBV7-2 and TRBJ1-2, the complete variable domain is GAGVSQSPSNKVTEKGKDVELRCDPISGHTALYWYRQSLGQGLEFLIYFQGNSAPDKSGLPSDRFSAERTGGSVSTLTIQRTQQEDSAVYLCASSRRGQENYGYTFGSGTRLTVV.

The chain couples TRBV9 to TRBJ2-7, with 9 bases aligning to TRBD2. The CDR3 contains 19 residues. The V gene's germline CDR1 is SGDLS and CDR2 YYNGEE. V was clipped by 0 bases and J by 2 bases; unmatched bases: 15. CDR3 loop: CASSVGFSSGIAHTYEQYF. The CDR3 nucleotides read TGTGCCAGCAGCGTAGGTTTTTCTAGCGGGATAGCCCATACCTACGAGCAGTACTTC.

The V gene is TRBV7-9, the J gene TRBJ2-7, with 8 bases identical to TRBD1. The CDR3 runs to 15 residues. Germline V lookup: CDR1 SEHNR, CDR2 FQNEAQ (reference sequence). V was pared by 5 bases and J by 2 bases, with 8 bases of the junction left unmatched. CDR3 in amino acids: CASSPRQGSAYEQYF. The CDR3 region has the DNA TGTGCCAGCAGCCCGAGACAGGGGAGCGCCTACGAGCAGTACTTC.